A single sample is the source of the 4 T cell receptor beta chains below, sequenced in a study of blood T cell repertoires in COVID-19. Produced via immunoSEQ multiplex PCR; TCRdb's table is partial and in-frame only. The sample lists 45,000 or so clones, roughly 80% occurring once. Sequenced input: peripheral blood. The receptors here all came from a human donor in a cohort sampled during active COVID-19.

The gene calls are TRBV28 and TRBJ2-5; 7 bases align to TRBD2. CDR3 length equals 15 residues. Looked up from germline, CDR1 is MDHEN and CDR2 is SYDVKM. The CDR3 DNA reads TGTGCTACTAGCGATACTGGCGGGCAGGCGGCGACCCAGTACTTC. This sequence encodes CATSDTGGQAATQYF.

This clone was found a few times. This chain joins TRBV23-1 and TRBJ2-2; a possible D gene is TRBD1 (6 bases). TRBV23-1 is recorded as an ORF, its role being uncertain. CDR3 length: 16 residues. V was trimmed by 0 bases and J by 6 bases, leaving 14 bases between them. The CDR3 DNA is TGCGCCAGCAGTCAATCGGGAGAACAGGGTTCCGGGGAGCTGTTTTTT. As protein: CASSQSGEQGSGELFF.

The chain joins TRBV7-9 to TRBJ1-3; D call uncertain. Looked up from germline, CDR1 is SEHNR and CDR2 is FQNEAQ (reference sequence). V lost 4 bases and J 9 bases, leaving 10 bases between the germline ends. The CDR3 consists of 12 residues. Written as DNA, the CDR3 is TGTGCCAGCAGCTCCGGCCCGGGCACCATATATTTT. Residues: CASSSGPGTIYF.

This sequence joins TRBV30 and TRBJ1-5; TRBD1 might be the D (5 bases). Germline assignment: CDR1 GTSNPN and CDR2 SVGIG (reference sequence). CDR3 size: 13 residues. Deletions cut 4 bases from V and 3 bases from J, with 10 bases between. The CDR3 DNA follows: TGTGCCTGGACGCAACAGGTCAATCAGCCCCAGCATTTT. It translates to CAWTQQVNQPQHF.